These 2 T cell receptor beta chains share one sample of origin, sequenced in a study of CXCR3-negative and CXCR3-positive naive CD8 T cells. UMI-labeled TRB cDNA libraries were prepared by 5' RACE. TCRdb re-called the 5' RACE reads and gives one entry per CDR3 protein, without DNA. The sample is made up of about 42,000 distinct CDR3 sequences, and the top ten hold about 2.5% of it. Sequenced: naive CXCR3- CD8+ T cells from blood. Subset: CD45RO-CCR7+CD27+CD95- naive CD8+ T cells lacking CXCR3 (TNR3-). The receptor source for this set is a human donor in good health. Some clones in this sample may be carry-over from other donors' samples.

This clonotype ranks as medium-sized in terms of frequency. The chain employs TRBV4-3 and TRBJ2-1; TCRdb's D call of TRBD1 is untestable without DNA. This CDR3 spans 18 amino acids. From germline, CDR1 is LGHNA and CDR2 YSLEER. CDR3 amino acids: CASSAEGLAGSSYNEQFF.

Here the CDR3 reads CASSPGVSSYNEQFF. V and J are TRBV14 and TRBJ2-1; TCRdb indicates TRBD1, and absent DNA this call remains unverified. The CDR3 extends over 15 amino acids. From germline, CDR1 is SGHDN and CDR2 FVKESK.